A selection of T cell receptor beta chains follows, all from one sample in a study of identical twins. TCRdb re-called the 5' RACE reads through MiXCR, storing one row per CDR3 protein. The sample lists approximately 680,000 distinct CDR3 sequences, less than 9% seen once, with over 1.5% in the top ten. This same sample was also taken into another study, of yellow fever vaccine responses in identical twins.

Material for sequencing was PBMCs. Receptors were obtained from a woman aged 18-29 years in good health. Each CDR3 is given with its conserved first and last residue. D genes are given only for firm matches. A clone size is listed for some rows: how often the clone was seen (once, few, many), or a class if it is expanded.

clone size: many
J gene: TRBJ2-4
D gene: TRBD2
V gene: TRBV6-1
CDR3 protein: CASRGVGLAGSRAKNIQYF
CDR3 DNA: TGTGCCAGCAGAGGGGTTGGACTAGCGGGAAGTAGAGCCAAAAACATTCAGTACTTC

clone size: NA
J gene: TRBJ1-2
D gene: NA
V gene: TRBV7-9
CDR3 protein: CASSRDTHGYTF
CDR3 DNA: TGTGCCAGCAGCCGGGACACCCATGGCTACACCTTC

clone size: NA
J gene: TRBJ2-1
D gene: NA
V gene: TRBV20-1
CDR3 protein: CSARDSLGMSSYNEQFF
CDR3 DNA: TGCAGTGCTAGAGATTCCTTGGGGATGAGCTCCTACAATGAGCAGTTCTTC

clone size: many
J gene: TRBJ1-1
D gene: NA
V gene: TRBV29-1
CDR3 protein: CSVVRGYTEAFF
CDR3 DNA: TGCAGCGTTGTCAGGGGATACACTGAAGCTTTCTTT

clone size: few
J gene: TRBJ1-5
D gene: NA
V gene: TRBV12-3/TRBV12-4
CDR3 protein: CASSLRVTNQPQHF
CDR3 DNA: TGTGCCAGCAGTTTAAGGGTGACCAATCAGCCCCAGCATTTT

clone size: NA
J gene: TRBJ2-2
D gene: NA
V gene: TRBV12-3/TRBV12-4
CDR3 protein: CASSERPNTGELFF
CDR3 DNA: TGTGCCAGCAGTGAGAGGCCCAACACCGGGGAGCTGTTTTTT

clone size: few
J gene: TRBJ2-5
D gene: NA
V gene: TRBV5-1
CDR3 protein: CASSLGAAAETQYF
CDR3 DNA: TGCGCCAGCAGCTTGGGCGCTGCGGCGGAGACCCAGTACTTC

clone size: many
J gene: TRBJ2-2
D gene: TRBD2
V gene: TRBV11-1
CDR3 protein: CASSLEGLAFTAHTGELFF
CDR3 DNA: TGTGCCAGCAGCTTAGAAGGACTAGCGTTTACCGCGCACACCGGGGAGCTGTTTTTT

clone size: NA
J gene: TRBJ2-1
D gene: NA
V gene: TRBV7-6
CDR3 protein: CASSLVGSRSYNEQFF
CDR3 DNA: TGTGCCAGCAGCTTAGTTGGCAGTCGCTCCTACAATGAGCAGTTCTTC

clone size: many
J gene: TRBJ2-7
D gene: TRBD2
V gene: TRBV29-1
CDR3 protein: CSSIAGGTHEQYF
CDR3 DNA: TGCAGCAGTATAGCGGGAGGGACCCACGAGCAGTACTTC

clone size: many
J gene: TRBJ2-7
D gene: NA
V gene: TRBV7-2
CDR3 protein: CASSLELGYEQYF
CDR3 DNA: TGTGCCAGCAGCTTAGAACTCGGCTACGAGCAGTACTTC

clone size: few
J gene: TRBJ2-1
D gene: NA
V gene: TRBV2
CDR3 protein: CASSDPTGPYNEQFF
CDR3 DNA: TGTGCCAGCAGTGACCCCACCGGCCCCTACAATGAGCAGTTCTTC

clone size: NA
J gene: TRBJ2-2
D gene: NA
V gene: TRBV6-4
CDR3 protein: CASTPNSGPYTGELFF
CDR3 DNA: TGTGCCAGCACCCCGAATAGCGGTCCCTACACCGGGGAGCTGTTTTTT

clone size: few
J gene: TRBJ2-7
D gene: NA
V gene: TRBV20-1
CDR3 protein: CSAPFGLSATPSYEQYF
CDR3 DNA: TGCAGTGCTCCTTTCGGACTTTCCGCGACTCCTTCCTACGAGCAGTACTTC

clone size: NA
J gene: TRBJ2-2
D gene: NA
V gene: TRBV7-9
CDR3 protein: CASSRSDSYTGELFF
CDR3 DNA: TGTGCCAGCAGCCGTAGCGACTCGTACACCGGGGAGCTGTTTTTT

clone size: NA
J gene: TRBJ2-1
D gene: TRBD2
V gene: TRBV6-5
CDR3 protein: CASSFSGRASNEQFF
CDR3 DNA: TGTGCCAGCAGTTTTAGCGGGAGGGCCTCTAATGAGCAGTTCTTC

clone size: NA
J gene: TRBJ2-7
D gene: NA
V gene: TRBV5-6
CDR3 protein: CASSPATLSFSYEQYF
CDR3 DNA: TGTGCCAGCAGCCCCGCGACACTCTCCTTCTCCTACGAGCAGTACTTC

clone size: few
J gene: TRBJ2-1
D gene: NA
V gene: TRBV10-1
CDR3 protein: CASSDKNEQFF
CDR3 DNA: TGCGCCAGCAGTGACAAGAATGAGCAGTTCTTC

clone size: many
J gene: TRBJ2-1
D gene: NA
V gene: TRBV20-1
CDR3 protein: CSAIGVSYNEQFF
CDR3 DNA: TGCAGTGCTATCGGAGTCTCCTACAATGAGCAGTTCTTC

clone size: few
J gene: TRBJ2-7
D gene: NA
V gene: TRBV24-1
CDR3 protein: CATSDLKTNEQYF
CDR3 DNA: TGTGCCACCAGTGATTTAAAGACCAACGAGCAGTACTTC

clone size: NA
J gene: TRBJ2-5
D gene: NA
V gene: TRBV7-2
CDR3 protein: CASSKGGRQQETQYF
CDR3 DNA: TGTGCCAGCAGCAAAGGGGGGCGGCAACAAGAGACCCAGTACTTC

clone size: NA
J gene: TRBJ2-1
D gene: TRBD2
V gene: TRBV15
CDR3 protein: CATSRLAGGEQFF
CDR3 DNA: TGTGCCACCAGCAGACTAGCGGGCGGTGAGCAGTTCTTC

clone size: few
J gene: TRBJ2-7
D gene: NA
V gene: TRBV29-1
CDR3 protein: CSVQRDRTEQYF
CDR3 DNA: TGCAGCGTTCAGAGAGACCGCACCGAGCAGTACTTC

clone size: few
J gene: TRBJ1-2
D gene: TRBD1
V gene: TRBV12-3/TRBV12-4
CDR3 protein: CASTRTRQGVSGYTF
CDR3 DNA: TGTGCCAGCACCAGGACCCGACAGGGGGTTTCGGGCTACACCTTC

clone size: many
J gene: TRBJ2-3
D gene: NA
V gene: TRBV12-3/TRBV12-4
CDR3 protein: CASRGDTSDTQYF
CDR3 DNA: TGTGCCAGCAGAGGGGACACCTCGGATACGCAGTATTTT

clone size: few
J gene: TRBJ2-1
D gene: TRBD2
V gene: TRBV3-1
CDR3 protein: CASSQGTSGGPSYNEQFF
CDR3 DNA: TGTGCCAGCAGCCAAGGGACTAGCGGGGGGCCCTCCTACAATGAGCAGTTCTTC

clone size: NA
J gene: TRBJ2-3
D gene: TRBD2
V gene: TRBV20-1
CDR3 protein: CSASERGGGTDTQYF
CDR3 DNA: TGCAGTGCTAGCGAGCGGGGGGGAGGCACAGATACGCAGTATTTT

clone size: few
J gene: TRBJ2-2
D gene: TRBD2
V gene: TRBV7-8
CDR3 protein: CASSSAGLAGGLDTGELFF
CDR3 DNA: TGTGCCAGCAGCTCAGCGGGACTAGCGGGGGGGCTTGACACCGGGGAGCTGTTTTTT

clone size: NA
J gene: TRBJ2-3
D gene: NA
V gene: TRBV27
CDR3 protein: CASSLSWGTDTQYF
CDR3 DNA: TGTGCCAGCAGTTTATCCTGGGGCACAGATACGCAGTATTTT

clone size: many
J gene: TRBJ2-7
D gene: NA
V gene: TRBV4-1
CDR3 protein: CASSRLDRGSYEQYF
CDR3 DNA: TGCGCCAGCAGCCGCCTGGATCGGGGGTCCTACGAGCAGTACTTC

clone size: NA
J gene: TRBJ1-1
D gene: NA
V gene: TRBV21-1
CDR3 protein: CASSSRPVDTEAFF
CDR3 DNA: TGTGCCAGCAGCTCCAGGCCCGTGGACACTGAAGCTTTCTTT

clone size: few
J gene: TRBJ2-1
D gene: TRBD1
V gene: TRBV27
CDR3 protein: CASSSRRGDRAFF
CDR3 DNA: TGTGCCAGCAGTTCCCGTCGCGGAGACAGGGCGTTCTTC

clone size: few
J gene: TRBJ2-1
D gene: NA
V gene: TRBV13
CDR3 protein: CASRFTGVSIFEQFF
CDR3 DNA: TGTGCCAGCAGATTTACGGGGGTGTCGATCTTTGAGCAGTTCTTC

clone size: many
J gene: TRBJ2-3
D gene: TRBD2
V gene: TRBV9
CDR3 protein: CASSSPRDRTSGKTDTQYF
CDR3 DNA: TGTGCCAGCAGCTCACCGAGGGATCGGACTAGCGGGAAGACAGATACGCAGTATTTT

clone size: few
J gene: TRBJ1-2
D gene: TRBD1
V gene: TRBV20-1
CDR3 protein: CSAIAGTGYGYTF
CDR3 DNA: TGCAGTGCTATTGCCGGGACAGGATATGGCTACACCTTC

clone size: few
J gene: TRBJ1-1
D gene: NA
V gene: TRBV10-2
CDR3 protein: CAASSLVTEAFF
CDR3 DNA: TGCGCCGCCAGCAGTTTGGTCACTGAAGCTTTCTTT

clone size: NA
J gene: TRBJ1-1
D gene: NA
V gene: TRBV12-3/TRBV12-4
CDR3 protein: CASSVGPLEAAEAFF
CDR3 DNA: TGTGCCAGCAGTGTCGGCCCCTTGGAGGCGGCTGAAGCTTTCTTT

clone size: few
J gene: TRBJ2-3
D gene: NA
V gene: TRBV19
CDR3 protein: CASAIADTQYF
CDR3 DNA: TGTGCCAGCGCGATCGCAGATACGCAGTATTTT

clone size: many
J gene: TRBJ1-1
D gene: TRBD1
V gene: TRBV10-3
CDR3 protein: CAISESGTGKGTEAFF
CDR3 DNA: TGTGCCATCAGTGAGTCTGGGACAGGGAAGGGCACTGAAGCTTTCTTT

clone size: few
J gene: TRBJ2-2
D gene: TRBD2
V gene: TRBV9
CDR3 protein: CASSVAPAGGSNTGELFF
CDR3 DNA: TGTGCCAGCAGCGTAGCTCCAGCGGGAGGTTCGAACACCGGGGAGCTGTTTTTT

clone size: NA
J gene: TRBJ2-1
D gene: NA
V gene: TRBV5-5
CDR3 protein: CASSLAGTFYNEQFF
CDR3 DNA: TGTGCCAGCAGCTTGGCGGGGACTTTTTACAATGAGCAGTTCTTC

clone size: NA
J gene: TRBJ2-3
D gene: TRBD2
V gene: TRBV4-1
CDR3 protein: CASSRSGIGPDTQYF
CDR3 DNA: TGCGCCAGCAGTCGGAGCGGGATCGGTCCAGATACGCAGTATTTT

clone size: NA
J gene: TRBJ2-1
D gene: NA
V gene: TRBV6-1
CDR3 protein: CASRNLGSLDNEQFF
CDR3 DNA: TGTGCCAGCAGGAACTTAGGATCCTTGGACAATGAGCAGTTCTTC

clone size: NA
J gene: TRBJ2-1
D gene: TRBD1
V gene: TRBV15
CDR3 protein: CATSRDRGTGSYNEQFF
CDR3 DNA: TGTGCCACCAGCAGAGACAGGGGGACGGGCTCCTACAATGAGCAGTTCTTC

clone size: NA
J gene: TRBJ2-2
D gene: NA
V gene: TRBV3-1
CDR3 protein: CASSHGGIRTLYTGELFF
CDR3 DNA: TGTGCCAGCAGCCATGGTGGAATACGGACGCTATACACCGGGGAGCTGTTTTTT

clone size: few
J gene: TRBJ2-3
D gene: NA
V gene: TRBV7-2
CDR3 protein: CASSLELGPSTDTQYF
CDR3 DNA: TGTGCCAGCAGCTTAGAGCTGGGTCCTAGCACAGATACGCAGTATTTT

clone size: NA
J gene: TRBJ2-7
D gene: NA
V gene: TRBV20-1
CDR3 protein: CSADKRAGYEQYF
CDR3 DNA: TGCAGTGCTGATAAACGCGCAGGCTACGAGCAGTACTTC

clone size: few
J gene: TRBJ2-1
D gene: TRBD2
V gene: TRBV5-1
CDR3 protein: CASWGTSGNEQFF
CDR3 DNA: TGCGCCAGCTGGGGGACTAGCGGAAATGAGCAGTTCTTC

clone size: many
J gene: TRBJ2-7
D gene: NA
V gene: TRBV28
CDR3 protein: CASSSAGTYNYEQYF
CDR3 DNA: TGTGCCAGCAGCTCCGCGGGGACCTACAACTACGAGCAGTACTTC

clone size: NA
J gene: TRBJ2-5
D gene: NA
V gene: TRBV7-2
CDR3 protein: CASSLLPGPTGETQYF
CDR3 DNA: TGTGCCAGCAGCTTACTCCCGGGACCCACGGGAGAGACCCAGTACTTC

clone size: many
J gene: TRBJ2-3
D gene: TRBD2
V gene: TRBV10-3
CDR3 protein: CAISEASGGAHTQYF
CDR3 DNA: TGTGCCATCAGTGAGGCTAGCGGGGGGGCCCATACGCAGTATTTT

clone size: many
J gene: TRBJ2-5
D gene: NA
V gene: TRBV12-3/TRBV12-4
CDR3 protein: CASSLKAW
CDR3 DNA: TGTGCCAGCAGTTTAAAGGCTTGG

clone size: many
J gene: TRBJ2-7
D gene: NA
V gene: TRBV4-1
CDR3 protein: CASSQVTQGRGYEQYF
CDR3 DNA: TGCGCCAGCAGCCAAGTTACCCAGGGCAGGGGATACGAGCAGTACTTC

clone size: many
J gene: TRBJ2-4
D gene: TRBD2
V gene: TRBV27
CDR3 protein: CASSYSGSFGNIQYF
CDR3 DNA: TGTGCCAGCAGTTATAGCGGGAGCTTTGGAAACATTCAGTACTTC

clone size: many
J gene: TRBJ2-1
D gene: NA
V gene: TRBV5-4
CDR3 protein: CASSGTRGNEQFF
CDR3 DNA: TGTGCCAGCAGCGGGACCCGGGGGAATGAGCAGTTCTTC